Included here is one T cell receptor (beta chain) sequence, with context. Its antigen remains unidentified. No per-base quality is available; no much larger clone lies one base away. Including the terminal cysteine and phenylalanine, the CDR3 comprises 13 residues. The CDR3 DNA has 39 bases and is translated from base 1. The V and J ends are trimmed by 0 bases and 6 bases, leaving 3 bases between them. The germline V gene yields LGHNA for CDR1 and YSLEER for CDR2. These data are taken from a study of T cell changes during pregnancy in multiple sclerosis (dated by TCRdb to between 2019 and 2020). Regarding the complete study: In women with multiple sclerosis, the researchers looked at how the T cell repertoire shifted as pregnancy progressed.

The library relied on the immunoSEQ multiplex PCR assay. TCRdb took this table from immuneACCESS and kept in-frame rearrangements with V and J called. Such tables lack part of the clones; where checked against another copy, unresolved V genes explain under half of the gap, and the rest is unexplained. The sample has about 36,000 clones on record, 85% to 95% of them singletons. Roughly 0.39% of the sample is taken by the ten largest. The clonotype originates from a female donor with multiple sclerosis, enrolled in a pregnancy study. Sequencing used CD4+ T cells from peripheral blood mononuclear cells, obtained in the first trimester of pregnancy. The chain employs TRBV4-3 and TRBJ1-6, with the D gene uncertain. In nucleotide form, the sequence is TGCGCCAGCAGCCAAGACCTTAATTCACCCCTCCACTTT. Translated, it gives CASSQDLNSPLHF.